This record looks at one TCR beta chain sequence and its context. Its target is unknown. The germline gives CDR1 SEHNR, CDR2 FQNEAQ (reference sequence). The CDR3 spans 13 residues. V was cut by 1 base and J by 4 bases, with 6 bases left in between. The deep-level immunoSEQ assay was used. TCRdb's copy holds only in-frame clones and misses some; the assay was immunoSEQ multiplex PCR. The data show approximately 2,200,000 clones, with around 93% seen just once and over 1.5% held by the top ten. The naive CD8 subset, CD45RO-negative cells positively selected for CCR7, excluded terminally differentiated effector memory CD45RA+ cells. This record belongs to a study of shared clonotypes between healthy human individuals. Study results and caveats: As a rule, naive subsets had a larger estimated richness than memory subsets. Rarefaction gave evidence that sorted-subset sequencing remained incomplete despite large depth. Sharing across a few donors was seen in roughly 5% of naive CD4 clonotypes.

This clonotype originated in a man aged 18 to 30 in good health. Some clones in this sample may be carry-over from other donors' samples. Sequences were obtained from naive CD8+ T cells from PBMCs. This sequence joins TRBV7-9 and TRBJ2-3; no reliable D call. Here the CDR3 DNA reads TGTGCCAGCAGCTTAGTTGTTTCAGATACGCAGTATTTT. Amino acid sequence: CASSLVVSDTQYF.